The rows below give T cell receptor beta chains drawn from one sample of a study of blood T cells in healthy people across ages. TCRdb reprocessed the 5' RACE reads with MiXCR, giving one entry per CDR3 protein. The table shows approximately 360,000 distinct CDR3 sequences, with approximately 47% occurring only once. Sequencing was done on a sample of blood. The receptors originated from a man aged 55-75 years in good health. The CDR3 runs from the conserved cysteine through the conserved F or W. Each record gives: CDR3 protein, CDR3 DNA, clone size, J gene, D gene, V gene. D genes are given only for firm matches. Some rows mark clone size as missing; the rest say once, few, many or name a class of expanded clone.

CDR3aa: CSAPTTSGTPYNEQFF
CDR3nt: TGCAGTGCTCCAACGACTAGCGGAACCCCCTACAATGAGCAGTTCTTC
abundance: .
j_gene: TRBJ2-1
d_gene: TRBD2
v_gene: TRBV20-1

CDR3aa: CASSIRDPGELFF
CDR3nt: TGTGCCAGCAGCATCAGGGACCCCGGGGAGCTGTTTTTT
abundance: few
j_gene: TRBJ2-2
d_gene: .
v_gene: TRBV7-2

CDR3aa: CASSSSLGGGGQFF
CDR3nt: TGTGCCAGCAGCTCGTCGCTAGGGGGGGGTGGGCAGTTCTTC
abundance: .
j_gene: TRBJ2-1
d_gene: .
v_gene: TRBV7-9

CDR3aa: CASSRTGNPDEQYF
CDR3nt: TGTGCCAGCAGCCGTACAGGGAATCCCGACGAGCAGTACTTC
abundance: .
j_gene: TRBJ2-7
d_gene: .
v_gene: TRBV12-3/TRBV12-4

CDR3aa: CSVEDRGPQHF
CDR3nt: TGCAGCGTTGAAGATCGGGGGCCCCAGCATTTT
abundance: .
j_gene: TRBJ1-5
d_gene: .
v_gene: TRBV29-1

CDR3aa: CASSQDFLAGGLEQFF
CDR3nt: TGCGCCAGCAGCCAAGATTTCCTAGCGGGAGGGCTGGAGCAGTTCTTC
abundance: few
j_gene: TRBJ2-1
d_gene: TRBD2
v_gene: TRBV4-3

CDR3aa: CASSFEGADEQYF
CDR3nt: TGTGCCAGCAGCTTTGAGGGGGCCGACGAGCAGTACTTC
abundance: .
j_gene: TRBJ2-7
d_gene: TRBD1
v_gene: TRBV7-9

CDR3aa: CGARVFGHTEAFF
CDR3nt: TGCGGTGCTAGGGTATTTGGTCACACTGAAGCTTTCTTT
abundance: .
j_gene: TRBJ1-1
d_gene: .
v_gene: TRBV20-1

CDR3aa: CASSYSLAAPLHF
CDR3nt: TGTGCCAGCAGTTACTCGTTGGCAGCACCCCTCCACTTT
abundance: .
j_gene: TRBJ1-6
d_gene: .
v_gene: TRBV6-6

CDR3aa: CASSLEGTAKVVQETQYF
CDR3nt: TGTGCCAGCAGCTTAGAAGGGACAGCAAAGGTCGTGCAAGAGACCCAGTACTTC
abundance: .
j_gene: TRBJ2-5
d_gene: TRBD1
v_gene: TRBV11-1

CDR3aa: CASSGTSGLTDTQYF
CDR3nt: TGTGCCAGCAGCGGAACTAGCGGCCTCACAGATACGCAGTATTTT
abundance: few
j_gene: TRBJ2-3
d_gene: TRBD2
v_gene: TRBV9

CDR3aa: CASNSKGYGYTF
CDR3nt: TGTGCCAGCAACTCCAAGGGGTATGGCTACACCTTC
abundance: few
j_gene: TRBJ1-2
d_gene: .
v_gene: TRBV12-3/TRBV12-4

CDR3aa: CASSQDAGTGASEQYF
CDR3nt: TGCGCCAGCAGCCAAGATGCCGGGACAGGGGCTTCCGAGCAGTACTTC
abundance: .
j_gene: TRBJ2-7
d_gene: TRBD1
v_gene: TRBV4-3

CDR3aa: CASSLTPVLRYGYTF
CDR3nt: TGTGCCAGCAGTTTAACCCCAGTCTTGAGGTATGGCTACACCTTC
abundance: once
j_gene: TRBJ1-2
d_gene: .
v_gene: TRBV12-3/TRBV12-4

CDR3aa: CASSPGLRWDTQYF
CDR3nt: TGTGCCAGCAGTCCAGGACTGCGGTGGGATACCCAGTACTTC
abundance: .
j_gene: TRBJ2-7
d_gene: .
v_gene: TRBV27

CDR3aa: CASSLVQGEQYF
CDR3nt: TGTGCCAGCAGTTTGGTTCAGGGTGAGCAGTACTTC
abundance: .
j_gene: TRBJ2-5
d_gene: .
v_gene: TRBV12-3/TRBV12-4

CDR3aa: CASSTYRDTHEQYF
CDR3nt: TGTGCCAGCAGCACCTACAGGGATACCCACGAGCAGTACTTC
abundance: .
j_gene: TRBJ2-7
d_gene: .
v_gene: TRBV7-9

CDR3aa: CASSQDLDREQYF
CDR3nt: TGCGCCAGCAGCCAAGACCTGGACCGCGAGCAGTACTTC
abundance: .
j_gene: TRBJ2-7
d_gene: .
v_gene: TRBV4-3

CDR3aa: CAWSAWTGAETQYF
CDR3nt: TGTGCCTGGAGTGCCTGGACTGGGGCGGAGACCCAGTACTTC
abundance: .
j_gene: TRBJ2-5
d_gene: .
v_gene: TRBV30

CDR3aa: CVSSEEGLLTHEQYF
CDR3nt: TGTGTCAGCAGTGAAGAGGGTCTTCTGACCCACGAGCAGTACTTC
abundance: .
j_gene: TRBJ2-7
d_gene: .
v_gene: TRBV2

CDR3aa: CASSYEGAGNTEAFF
CDR3nt: TGTGCCAGCAGTTACGAGGGGGCCGGGAACACTGAAGCTTTCTTT
abundance: .
j_gene: TRBJ1-1
d_gene: TRBD1
v_gene: TRBV6-6

CDR3aa: CASSITGPGTHYNEQFF
CDR3nt: TGTGCCAGCAGTATAACCGGCCCGGGGACCCACTACAATGAGCAGTTCTTC
abundance: .
j_gene: TRBJ2-1
d_gene: .
v_gene: TRBV6-2/TRBV6-3

CDR3aa: CSAQGRVADGEQFF
CDR3nt: TGCAGTGCCCAGGGAAGGGTAGCTGATGGTGAGCAGTTCTTC
abundance: few
j_gene: TRBJ2-1
d_gene: .
v_gene: TRBV20-1

CDR3aa: CASSTPPSGEQYF
CDR3nt: TGTGCCAGCAGCACACCACCCTCTGGGGAGCAGTACTTC
abundance: many
j_gene: TRBJ2-7
d_gene: .
v_gene: TRBV25-1

CDR3aa: CASSLYPDWHGATNEKLFF
CDR3nt: TGTGCCAGCAGCTTATATCCTGACTGGCACGGAGCAACTAATGAAAAACTGTTTTTT
abundance: .
j_gene: TRBJ1-4
d_gene: .
v_gene: TRBV7-9

CDR3aa: CASSQESRVAFF
CDR3nt: TGTGCCAGCAGCCAAGAGAGTCGAGTCGCGTTCTTC
abundance: .
j_gene: TRBJ2-1
d_gene: .
v_gene: TRBV3-1

CDR3aa: CAWAGLKETQYF
CDR3nt: TGTGCCTGGGCCGGACTAAAAGAGACCCAGTACTTC
abundance: .
j_gene: TRBJ2-5
d_gene: .
v_gene: TRBV30

CDR3aa: CASSLVSAAYNEQFF
CDR3nt: TGTGCCAGCAGCTTAGTGTCGGCTGCCTACAATGAGCAGTTCTTC
abundance: .
j_gene: TRBJ2-1
d_gene: .
v_gene: TRBV7-2

CDR3aa: CSALGTLYEQYF
CDR3nt: TGCAGTGCATTAGGGACTCTCTACGAGCAGTACTTC
abundance: few
j_gene: TRBJ2-7
d_gene: .
v_gene: TRBV20-1

CDR3aa: CASSTVGGRSNYGYTF
CDR3nt: TGTGCCAGCAGCACAGTCGGGGGGAGATCTAACTATGGCTACACCTTC
abundance: .
j_gene: TRBJ1-2
d_gene: .
v_gene: TRBV7-2

CDR3aa: CASSQNQGQETQYF
CDR3nt: TGTGCCAGCAGCCAAAACCAGGGCCAAGAGACCCAGTACTTC
abundance: .
j_gene: TRBJ2-5
d_gene: .
v_gene: TRBV4-2

CDR3aa: CASLSADTQYF
CDR3nt: TGTGCCAGCCTGAGCGCAGATACGCAGTATTTT
abundance: few
j_gene: TRBJ2-3
d_gene: .
v_gene: TRBV12-3/TRBV12-4

CDR3aa: CASSPVPDAIEKLFF
CDR3nt: TGTGCCAGCTCACCAGTCCCGGACGCCATTGAAAAACTGTTTTTT
abundance: .
j_gene: TRBJ1-4
d_gene: .
v_gene: TRBV18

CDR3aa: CSARPWVSGQLDGYTF
CDR3nt: TGCAGTGCTAGGCCCTGGGTTTCTGGACAGCTCGATGGCTACACCTTC
abundance: few
j_gene: TRBJ1-2
d_gene: .
v_gene: TRBV20-1

CDR3aa: CASSPGQGAWYGYTF
CDR3nt: TGTGCCAGCAGTCCGGGACAGGGGGCATGGTATGGCTACACCTTC
abundance: .
j_gene: TRBJ1-2
d_gene: TRBD1
v_gene: TRBV27

CDR3aa: CSTMASATQYF
CDR3nt: TGCAGCACGATGGCTTCCGCTACGCAGTATTTT
abundance: .
j_gene: TRBJ2-3
d_gene: .
v_gene: TRBV29-1

CDR3aa: CASSLGTVSGANVLTF
CDR3nt: TGCGCCAGCAGCTTGGGGACTGTATCTGGGGCCAACGTCCTGACTTTC
abundance: .
j_gene: TRBJ2-6
d_gene: .
v_gene: TRBV5-1

CDR3aa: CASSPNFGQLLYEQYF
CDR3nt: TGTGCCAGCAGTCCGAATTTTGGTCAGCTCCTCTACGAGCAGTACTTC
abundance: few
j_gene: TRBJ2-7
d_gene: .
v_gene: TRBV12-3/TRBV12-4

CDR3aa: CASSQGTGGDEQFF
CDR3nt: TGCGCCAGCAGCCAAGGAACAGGGGGAGATGAGCAGTTCTTC
abundance: few
j_gene: TRBJ2-1
d_gene: TRBD1
v_gene: TRBV4-3

CDR3aa: CASSVGQRGANDEQYF
CDR3nt: TGTGCCAGCAGCGTAGGTCAGCGGGGGGCTAACGATGAGCAGTACTTC
abundance: many
j_gene: TRBJ2-5
d_gene: TRBD2
v_gene: TRBV9

CDR3aa: CASRRHSGANVLTF
CDR3nt: TGTGCCAGCAGACGGCACTCTGGGGCCAACGTCCTGACTTTC
abundance: few
j_gene: TRBJ2-6
d_gene: .
v_gene: TRBV28

CDR3aa: CASRAEVGEQVF
CDR3nt: TGTGCCAGCAGAGCCGAGGTGGGTGAGCAGGTCTTC
abundance: .
j_gene: TRBJ2-7
d_gene: .
v_gene: TRBV6-5

CDR3aa: CASSHGPLEKLFF
CDR3nt: TGCGCCAGCAGCCATGGCCCACTGGAAAAACTGTTTTTT
abundance: few
j_gene: TRBJ1-4
d_gene: .
v_gene: TRBV4-1

CDR3aa: CAAARGNEQYF
CDR3nt: TGTGCCGCGGCCAGGGGGAACGAGCAGTACTTC
abundance: .
j_gene: TRBJ2-7
d_gene: TRBD1
v_gene: TRBV10-3

CDR3aa: CASRSREWSPLHF
CDR3nt: TGTGCCAGCCGATCCCGCGAATGGTCACCCCTCCACTTT
abundance: .
j_gene: TRBJ1-6
d_gene: .
v_gene: TRBV25-1

CDR3aa: CASKTGGEAKNIQYF
CDR3nt: TGTGCCAGCAAAACAGGGGGGGAAGCCAAAAACATTCAGTACTTC
abundance: few
j_gene: TRBJ2-4
d_gene: .
v_gene: TRBV2

CDR3aa: CSVSAGGSTDAQYF
CDR3nt: TGCAGCGTTTCGGCGGGGGGGAGCACAGATGCGCAGTATTTT
abundance: .
j_gene: TRBJ2-3
d_gene: TRBD2
v_gene: TRBV29-1

CDR3aa: CASSTRTGWGGTEAFF
CDR3nt: TGTGCCAGCAGCACCCGGACAGGGTGGGGGGGCACTGAAGCTTTCTTT
abundance: few
j_gene: TRBJ1-1
d_gene: TRBD1
v_gene: TRBV3-1

CDR3aa: CSVGTHLKDNEQFF
CDR3nt: TGCAGCGTTGGAACCCACTTGAAGGACAATGAGCAGTTCTTC
abundance: .
j_gene: TRBJ2-1
d_gene: .
v_gene: TRBV29-1

CDR3aa: CSACGIAGGPVETQYF
CDR3nt: TGCAGTGCTTGTGGGATAGCGGGGGGGCCGGTGGAGACCCAGTACTTC
abundance: .
j_gene: TRBJ2-5
d_gene: TRBD2
v_gene: TRBV20-1

CDR3aa: CSARDRGTGVWRDNHEQFF
CDR3nt: TGCAGTGCTAGAGATCGCGGAACAGGGGTTTGGCGGGACAACCATGAGCAGTTCTTC
abundance: .
j_gene: TRBJ2-1
d_gene: .
v_gene: TRBV20-1

CDR3aa: CSVDDGWNEQFF
CDR3nt: TGCAGCGTTGATGATGGTTGGAATGAGCAGTTCTTC
abundance: .
j_gene: TRBJ2-1
d_gene: .
v_gene: TRBV29-1

CDR3aa: CASSDTGTMYF
CDR3nt: TGTGCCAGCAGTGATACGGGCACCATGTACTTC
abundance: .
j_gene: TRBJ2-7
d_gene: .
v_gene: TRBV2

CDR3aa: CASSPQGMGKETQYF
CDR3nt: TGTGCCAGCAGCCCCCAGGGGATGGGGAAAGAGACCCAGTACTTC
abundance: many
j_gene: TRBJ2-5
d_gene: .
v_gene: TRBV11-2

CDR3aa: CSARDGTTLEQYF
CDR3nt: TGCAGTGCTAGAGACGGCACCACTCTCGAGCAGTACTTC
abundance: .
j_gene: TRBJ2-7
d_gene: .
v_gene: TRBV20-1

CDR3aa: CASSAQLAGGRHEQYF
CDR3nt: TGTGCCAGCAGCGCGCAACTAGCGGGAGGGAGGCATGAGCAGTACTTC
abundance: .
j_gene: TRBJ2-7
d_gene: TRBD2
v_gene: TRBV14

CDR3aa: CASSLTQATIQYF
CDR3nt: TGTGCCAGCAGTTTAACCCAGGCAACCATTCAGTACTTC
abundance: few
j_gene: TRBJ2-4
d_gene: .
v_gene: TRBV12-3/TRBV12-4